This T cell receptor beta chain was retrieved from a study of identical twins. Germline CDR1 SGHRS, CDR2 YFSETQ. CDR3 length: 18 residues. V shed 4 bases and J 3 bases; nucleotides not matched to a gene: 7. Study-level findings and limits: The study based its conclusions on cross-sectional statistical analysis and did not follow the same donors. In zero-insertion analyses, partial confounding could arise from invariant MAIT and iNKT cells.

This clonotype was found many times. Its antigen remains unknown. TCRdb recomputed calls from the 5' RACE reads with MiXCR, one row per CDR3 protein. Of 200,000 or so distinct CDR3 sequences listed, approximately 8.3% were seen once; the top ten hold 1.9%. The same sample was also studied in work on yellow fever vaccine responses in identical twins. That report notes: Among the twins, the vaccine T cell response reportedly seemed partly convergent and partly personalized.

The receptor comes from a woman between 18 and 29 years old in good health. The chain carries TRBV5-1 and TRBJ2-1; the match to TRBD2 covers 16 bases. The sample consisted of memory (CD45RO+) T cells sorted from blood. This CDR3 reads CASSKGLAGGALYNEQFF. Here the CDR3 DNA reads TGCGCCAGCAGCAAGGGACTAGCGGGAGGGGCCCTCTACAATGAGCAGTTCTTC.